This T cell receptor beta chain was profiled in a study of breast tumors, draining lymph nodes, adjacent tissues. Study-wide findings and caveats: Data only fit, rather than demonstrated, lymph node origin of most tumor T cells. Tumors had less TCR diversity than lymph nodes, more than nontumor tissue.

TCRdb processed the multiplex PCR reads anew with MiXCR; each CDR3 protein has one entry. Among about 220,000 distinct CDR3 sequences listed, under 40% were seen once. This clonotype was observed at least ten times. Antigen: not known. Breast cancer patients provided tissue from their axillary draining lymph nodes. V was clipped by 3 bases and J by 0 bases, with 14 bases between them. The CDR3 covers 17 residues. CDR1 is LNHDA and CDR2 is SQIVND in the germline V gene (reference sequence). The sample comprised axillary lymph node tissue. The chain has TRBV19 and TRBJ2-2; D is unresolved. The clonotype comes from a female donor with breast cancer. Some clones in this sample may be carry-over from other donors' samples. This chain's CDR3 is CASSIKRATTNTGELFF. CDR3 DNA sequence: TGTGCCAGTAGTATTAAGAGAGCAACTACGAACACCGGGGAGCTGTTTTTT.